These 27 T cell receptor beta chains share one sample of origin, sequenced in a study of cytomegalovirus exposure and HLA in healthy donors. A multiplex PCR was run with 60 Vbeta primers and 13 Jbeta primers. The method was immunoSEQ multiplex PCR; TCRdb's version includes in-frame clones alone and lacks a portion of them. The data show about 130,000 clones, with 60% to 80% seen just once and about 4% held by the top ten. Source material: PBMCs. Source of these receptors: a man aged 30-40 years in good health and CMV-seronegative.

The chain links TRBV15 to TRBJ2-5, with TRBD2 identical over 12 bases. Germline values: CDR1 LNHNV, CDR2 YYDKDF (reference sequence). V was pared by 2 bases and J by 0 bases, with 7 bases of the junction left unmatched. The CDR3 runs 18 residues. The CDR3 bases are TGTGCCACCAGCAGATGGACTAGCGGGGACACGTACCAAGAGACCCAGTACTTC. Amino acid sequence: CATSRWTSGDTYQETQYF.

The chain uses TRBV7-9 and TRBJ2-3; 7 positions match TRBD2. Germline CDR1 is SEHNR and CDR2 is FQNEAQ (reference sequence). CDR3 length equals 15 residues. V shed 5 bases and J 2 bases; nucleotides not matched to a gene: 7. CDR3 in amino acids: CASSPTAGSTDTQYF. The CDR3 DNA is TGTGCCAGCAGCCCGACAGCGGGGTCCACAGATACGCAGTATTTT.

V usage is TRBV7-9 and J usage is TRBJ1-3; D is undetermined. From germline, CDR1 is SEHNR and CDR2 FQNEAQ (reference sequence). V lost 4 bases and J 1 base, leaving 14 bases between the germline ends. The CDR3 spans 16 residues. CDR3 in DNA: TGTGCCAGCAGCTCTTTACATACAGAGTCTGGAAACACCATATATTTT. It encodes CASSSLHTESGNTIYF.

CDR3 sequence: CASSRGTDWFLTEDGYTF. Here the CDR3 DNA reads TGTGCCAGCAGCCGCGGGACGGATTGGTTCTTGACCGAGGATGGCTACACCTTC. The chain couples TRBV27 to TRBJ1-2, with D perhaps matching TRBD1 (5 bases). CDR1 MNHEY and CDR2 SMNVEV come from the germline V gene (reference sequence). The CDR3 covers 18 residues. Trimming took 6 bases from V and 6 from J, leaving 29 bases between them.

This chain connects TRBV6-1 to TRBJ1-2; the D is unclear. The V end lost 2 bases, the J end lost 5 bases, and 18 bases lay between the germline ends. In germline, CDR1 is MNHNS, CDR2 SASEGT. The CDR3 loop spans 16 amino acids. The CDR3 nucleotides read TGTGCCAGCAGTGAAAGACGCCCGGGAAAATTGTATGGCTACACCTTC. Translating it yields CASSERRPGKLYGYTF.

V gene TRBV11-2 combines with J gene TRBJ2-7; 12 bases map to TRBD1. Germline V gives CDR1 SGHAT, CDR2 FQNNGV. CDR3 length equals 18 residues. The V segment lost 4 bases and the J segment 6 bases; nucleotides outside the gene matches: 16. Here the CDR3 DNA reads TGTGCCAGCAGCTCCTACCCCCTACTAGGGACAGGGGGCCGCGAGCAGTACTTC. Amino acid sequence: CASSSYPLLGTGGREQYF.

This chain joins TRBV27 and TRBJ2-7; 7 bases match TRBD2. V lost 3 bases, J lost 2 bases, and 10 bases stayed unmatched. CDR1 and CDR2 from the germline V gene are MNHEY and SMNVEV (reference sequence). CDR3 length: 16 residues. The CDR3 sequence: CASSFASGEVTYEQYF. CDR3 in DNA: TGTGCCAGCAGTTTCGCAAGCGGGGAGGTTACCTACGAGCAGTACTTC.

This rearrangement joins TRBV4-2 to TRBJ1-2, with a weak D call TRBD1 (5 bases). CDR1 is LGHNA and CDR2 is YNFKEQ in the germline V gene. The CDR3 has 16 amino acids. Trimming removed 0 bases at V and 6 bases at J, with 17 bases between. CDR3 sequence: CASSQDLGLRPDGYTF. The CDR3, as DNA: TGTGCCAGCAGCCAAGATTTGGGACTCAGGCCGGATGGCTACACCTTC.

This clone occurred once. The rearrangement joins TRBV7-2 to TRBJ1-1, with D possibly TRBD1 on 5 matching bases. This CDR3 region has 13 residues. The germline V gene encodes CDR1 SGHTA and CDR2 FQGNSA. Trimming took 5 bases from V and 5 from J, leaving 12 bases between them. The DNA of the CDR3 is TGTGCCAGCAGCCTGACTCGGGGGACTGAAGCTTTCTTT. It codes for CASSLTRGTEAFF.

V usage is TRBV9 and J usage is TRBJ2-3; TRBD1 is a possible D gene (6 bases). CDR3 length: 16 amino acids. Germline values: CDR1 SGDLS, CDR2 YYNGEE. V lost 3 bases, J lost 5 bases, and 19 bases lay in between. CDR3 in amino acids: CASSGRDNPVGDTQYF. The CDR3 DNA reads TGTGCCAGCAGCGGTCGGGACAATCCCGTGGGAGATACGCAGTATTTT.

The chain has TRBV5-1 and TRBJ2-3, with 13 bases identical to TRBD2. V shed 5 bases and J 6 bases; nucleotides not matched to a gene: 9. Germline V gene data show CDR1 as SGHRS and CDR2 as YFSETQ. CDR3 length equals 16 residues. The CDR3 reads CASSPGLAGRRDTQYF. In DNA form, the CDR3 reads TGCGCCAGCAGTCCGGGACTAGCGGGGCGTCGGGATACGCAGTATTTT.

Written as DNA, the CDR3 is TGTGCCAGCAGTGAGACGGACAGAATTCAGCGAGAGAACACCGGGGAGCTGTTTTTT. It is translated as CASSETDRIQRENTGELFF. The chain recombines TRBV6-1 with TRBJ2-2; TRBD1 might be the D (6 bases). This CDR3 has 19 amino acids. V lost 3 bases and J 1 base, leaving 21 bases between the germline ends. Germline-derived CDR1 and CDR2 are MNHNS and SASEGT.

This chain links TRBV28 with TRBJ1-2; 8 bases are a match to TRBD1. The V and J ends lost 6 bases and 0 bases, in that order; junction bases with no gene match: 6. The V gene's germline CDR1 is MDHEN and CDR2 SYDVKM. The CDR3 contains 15 residues. This chain's CDR3 is CASRPWTGTNYGYTF. DNA of the CDR3: TGTGCCAGCAGACCCTGGACAGGGACTAACTATGGCTACACCTTC.

DNA for the CDR3: TGCGCCAGCAGCTTGAGGCAGGGCAATGAAAAACTGTTTTTT. Its protein product is CASSLRQGNEKLFF. The chain combines TRBV5-1 with TRBJ1-4; a possible D gene is TRBD1 (5 bases). Between the trimmed V and J ends, which lost 1 base and 5 bases, there was a span of 9 bases. The CDR3 loop spans 14 amino acids. The germline V gene encodes CDR1 SGHRS and CDR2 YFSETQ. Complete variable domain (other parts from reference TRBV5-1 and TRBJ1-4): KAGVTQTPRYLIKTRGQQVTLSCSPISGHRSVSWYQQTPGQGLQFLFEYFSETQRNKGNFPGRFSGRQFSNSRSEMNVSTLELGDSALYLCASSLRQGNEKLFFGSGTQLSVL.

The chain carries TRBV9 and TRBJ1-6; tentative D call: TRBD1 (5 bases). Germline V gene lookup returns CDR1 SGDLS and CDR2 YYNGEE. V was clipped by 0 bases and J by 7 bases, with 11 bases between them. The CDR3 totals 15 residues. In nucleotides, the CDR3 is TGTGCCAGCAGCGTAGGGTCACAGGCCAATTCACCCCTCCACTTT. The encoded protein is CASSVGSQANSPLHF.

Regarding this clone: The junction shows a germline mismatch at one end, possibly a read error. The chain uses TRBV7-7 and TRBJ2-2; TRBD1 agrees at 9 bases. CDR1 and CDR2 from the germline V gene are SSHAT and FNYEAQ (reference sequence). The CDR3 spans 15 residues. The CDR3, as DNA: TGTGCTAGCAGCGCCCGGGACAGGGCCGCCGGGGAGCTGTTTTTT. It encodes CASSARDRAAGELFF.

This sequence joins TRBV27 and TRBJ1-5, with TRBD1 identical over 10 bases. Per the germline V gene, CDR1 is MNHEY and CDR2 is SMNVEV (reference sequence). The CDR3 loop spans 15 amino acids. After removal of 2 bases from V and 6 bases from J, the junction contained 4 bases not matched to a gene. The chain's CDR3 is CASSLGQGGGQPQHF. Here the CDR3 DNA reads TGTGCCAGCAGTTTAGGACAGGGGGGAGGTCAGCCCCAGCATTTT.

J is TRBJ2-7 and V is TRBV7-2, with D unclear. The CDR3 is made up of 13 amino acids. Germline CDR1 is SGHTA and CDR2 is FQGNSA. Trimming took off 0 bases at V and 4 bases at J, with 7 bases between the two ends. The CDR3: CASSLAPEYEQYF. Written as DNA, the CDR3 is TGTGCCAGCAGCTTAGCGCCGGAGTACGAGCAGTACTTC. The complete variable domain, with remaining parts taken from reference TRBV7-2 and TRBJ2-7, reads GAGVSQSPSNKVTEKGKDVELRCDPISGHTALYWYRQSLGQGLEFLIYFQGNSAPDKSGLPSDRFSAERTGGSVSTLTIQRTQQEDSAVYLCASSLAPEYEQYFGPGTRLTVT.

V usage is TRBV4-3 and J usage is TRBJ1-1, with D unresolved. Trimming took off 5 bases at V and 4 bases at J, with 14 bases between the two ends. Germline V CDR1 and CDR2: LGHNA, YSLEER. The CDR3 is 14 amino acids. CDR3 DNA: TGCGCCAGCAGCAATCGAGGGAGGACCACTGAAGCTTTCTTT. The encoded protein is CASSNRGRTTEAFF.

The chain employs TRBV7-3 and TRBJ1-1; no definite D call. The CDR3 spans 12 residues. CDR1 and CDR2 from the germline V gene are SGHTA and FQGTGA. Between the trimmed V and J ends, which lost 2 bases and 8 bases, there was a span of 9 bases. The CDR3 nucleotides read TGTGCCAGCAGCTTAGATTCCAGAGAAGCTTTCTTT. The encoded protein is CASSLDSREAFF.

The chain is built from TRBV9 and TRBJ1-4, with unresolved D. Between the trimmed V and J ends, which lost 3 bases and 7 bases, there was a span of 7 bases. The CDR3 runs 12 residues. In germline, CDR1 is SGDLS, CDR2 YYNGEE. CDR3 coding DNA: TGTGCCAGCAGCGCCGGTGGTGAAAAACTGTTTTTT. It translates to CASSAGGEKLFF.

The chain recombines TRBV28 with TRBJ1-2; no definite D call. The V gene lost 5 bases and the J gene lost 7 bases, with 8 bases spanning the gap. The CDR3 extends over 11 amino acids. CDR1 and CDR2 from the germline V gene are MDHEN and SYDVKM. Written as DNA, the CDR3 is TGTGCCAGCAGTCACCCGGGTGGCTACACCTTC. Residues: CASSHPGGYTF.

This chain uses TRBV7-2 with TRBJ2-4; 9 positions agree with TRBD1. Losses at the gene ends were 5 bases for V and 3 bases for J; bases not matched to a gene: 8. Germline V gene data show CDR1 as SGHTA and CDR2 as FQGNSA. This CDR3 has 16 amino acids. The CDR3 is CASSPTGGMGKNIQYF. The CDR3 DNA is TGTGCCAGCAGCCCAACAGGGGGCATGGGCAAAAACATTCAGTACTTC.

This chain joins TRBV13 and TRBJ2-1; possibly TRBD2 for D (5 bases). CDR1 is PRHDT and CDR2 is FYEKMQ in the germline V gene (reference sequence). This CDR3 spans 11 amino acids. The ends were cut back, 5 bases at V and 9 bases at J, with 8 bases in the middle. The CDR3 reads CASSGGVEQFF. In nucleotides, the CDR3 is TGTGCCAGCAGCGGAGGCGTTGAGCAGTTCTTC.

J is TRBJ2-7 and V is TRBV2; perhaps TRBD2 as D (5 bases). Germline V gene lookup returns CDR1 SNHLY and CDR2 FYNNEI. CDR3 size: 12 residues. V gave up 8 bases and J gave up 2 bases, with 10 bases separating them. This chain's CDR3 is CASVEATYEQYF. CDR3 nucleotide sequence: TGTGCCAGCGTGGAGGCTACCTACGAGCAGTACTTC.

The CDR3 loop is CASSQDARVSPEAFF. The CDR3 nucleotides read TGCGCCAGCAGCCAAGATGCCAGGGTCTCTCCTGAAGCTTTCTTT. J is TRBJ1-1 and V is TRBV4-3; perhaps TRBD1 as D (5 bases). Germline-derived CDR1 and CDR2 are LGHNA and YSLEER. V was cut by 0 bases and J by 6 bases, with 14 bases left in between. The length of the CDR3 is 15 residues.

The chain employs TRBV9 and TRBJ1-1, with 8 bases fitting TRBD1. Germline assignment: CDR1 SGDLS and CDR2 YYNGEE. This CDR3 region has 15 residues. The V gene end was trimmed by 2 bases and the J gene end by 7 bases; junction bases not matched to a gene: 10. The CDR3, as DNA: TGTGCCAGCAGCGTGGGTCAGGGGGCTAGGGGTGAAGCTTTCTTT. Its translation is CASSVGQGARGEAFF.